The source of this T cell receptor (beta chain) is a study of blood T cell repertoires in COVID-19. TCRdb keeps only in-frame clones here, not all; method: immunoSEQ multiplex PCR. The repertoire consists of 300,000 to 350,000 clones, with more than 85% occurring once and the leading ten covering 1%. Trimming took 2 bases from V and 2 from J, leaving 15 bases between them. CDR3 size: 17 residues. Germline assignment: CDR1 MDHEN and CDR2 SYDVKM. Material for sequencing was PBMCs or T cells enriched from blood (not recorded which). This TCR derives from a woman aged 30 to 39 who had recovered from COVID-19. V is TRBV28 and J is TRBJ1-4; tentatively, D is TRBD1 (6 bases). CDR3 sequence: CASSLGGGALTNEKLFF. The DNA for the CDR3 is TGTGCCAGCAGTTTAGGGGGGGGCGCATTGACTAATGAAAAACTGTTTTTT.